This T cell receptor beta chain was documented in a study of shared clonotypes between healthy human individuals. V lost 5 bases to trimming and J lost 9 bases; unmatched junction nucleotides: 9. CDR3 length equals 16 residues. Germline V CDR1 and CDR2: SGDLS, YYNGEE. Generated by immunoSEQ multiplex PCR, the TCRdb table keeps only in-frame clones and is missing some. The sample records approximately 1,000,000 clones, around 78% being singletons. V is TRBV9 and J is TRBJ2-1, with 15 positions matching TRBD2. The clonotype was recovered from a man between 18 and 29 years old in good health. Some clones in this sample may be carry-over from other donors' samples. The sample taken for sequencing was memory CD4+ T cells from PBMCs. Subset meaning: CD45RA-negative fraction. The CDR3 nucleotides read TGTGCCAGCAGTGAGGGGACTAGCGGGAGGTGGGTTGAGCAGTTCTTC. It yields the protein CASSEGTSGRWVEQFF. The full variable domain, its missing parts supplied by reference TRBV9 and TRBJ2-1, is DSGVTQTPKHLITATGQRVTLRCSPRSGDLSVYWYQQSLDQGLQFLIQYYNGEERAKGNILERFSAQQFPDLHSELNLSSLELGDSALYFCASSEGTSGRWVEQFFGPGTRLTVL.